These 11 T cell receptor beta chains were sequenced from one sample in a study of T-cell memory formation after mild COVID-19. Via MiXCR, TCRdb re-called the 5' RACE reads, giving one row per CDR3 protein. The sample yields 30,000 or so distinct CDR3 sequences, around 20% seen once. The sequenced material came from PBMCs or a T cell subset sorted from them (not recorded which). The receptors derive from an adult who had mild COVID-19 (a few samples of this study predate the infection). Cell type and time point are not known.

This clonotype was counted at least ten times. The genes are TRBV4-1 and TRBJ1-6; 7 positions agree with TRBD1. The V and J ends lost 1 base and 12 bases, in that order; junction bases with no gene match: 21. This CDR3 contains 19 residues. Germline V gene sequence: CDR1 MGHRA, CDR2 YSYEKL. CDR3 sequence reads: CASSQGGFADRARDLPLHF. The CDR3 DNA follows: TGCGCCAGCAGCCAAGGAGGGTTCGCCGACAGGGCCCGTGATTTACCCCTCCACTTT.

This clonotype was detected ten times or more. J is TRBJ2-3 and V is TRBV7-9; D could derive from TRBD1 or TRBD2 (6 bases each). This CDR3 is built from 14 residues. V lost 5 bases, J lost 6 bases, and 15 bases lay in between. Germline assignment: CDR1 SEHNR and CDR2 FQNEAQ (reference sequence). In nucleotides, the CDR3 is TGTGCCAGCAGCCCCGGGGGCGGGAAGGATACGCAGTATTTT. Translated, it gives CASSPGGGKDTQYF.

This clonotype was detected many times. The chain combines TRBV5-1 with TRBJ1-1; D ambiguous. This CDR3 has 13 amino acids. The germline V gene encodes CDR1 SGHRS and CDR2 YFSETQ. V shed 1 base and J shed 5 bases, with 9 bases lying between them. The CDR3 spells CASSLFAGTEAFF. Written as DNA, the CDR3 is TGCGCCAGCAGCTTGTTCGCGGGAACTGAAGCTTTCTTT.

This clonotype is deemed medium-sized. V usage is TRBV5-1 and J usage is TRBJ2-3; D perhaps matches TRBD1 (6 bases). The CDR3 contains 17 residues. Per the germline V gene, CDR1 is SGHRS and CDR2 is YFSETQ. V lost 0 bases and J lost 4, with 18 bases in between. The CDR3 loop reads CASSLGHRDRKADTQYF. The CDR3 DNA reads TGCGCCAGCAGCTTGGGCCACAGGGACCGTAAAGCAGATACGCAGTATTTT.

This clonotype appeared a few times. The rearrangement uses TRBV21-1 and TRBJ2-2; TRBD1 reflects the table's D call only, with no check against the DNA. TRBV21-1 is flagged as a pseudogene. CDR3 length: 14 residues. Here the CDR3 DNA reads TGTGCCAACCGAAAATTACAGGGGGAAGGGGAGCTGTTTTTT. This encodes CANRKLQGEGELFF.

This clonotype showed up many times. The chain combines TRBV20-1 with TRBJ2-3; 9 nucleotides agree with TRBD2. The CDR3 loop spans 14 amino acids. Unmatched junction bases numbered 5, after V lost 1 base and J lost 6 bases. Per germline, CDR1 DFQATT and CDR2 SNEGSKA (reference sequence). The CDR3 here is CSARVSSGKDTQYF. The CDR3 nucleotides read TGCAGTGCTAGAGTATCTAGCGGGAAGGATACGCAGTATTTT.

V gene TRBV5-1 combines with J gene TRBJ1-2, with D possibly matching TRBD1 (5 bases). Germline assignment: CDR1 SGHRS and CDR2 YFSETQ. The CDR3 is made up of 14 amino acids. V lost 6 bases to trimming and J lost 8 bases, with 20 bases between them. CDR3 DNA sequence: TGCGCCAGCACTACTGACCTAAGGGGTCGAGGCTACACCTTC. This sequence encodes CASTTDLRGRGYTF.

This chain uses TRBV29-1 with TRBJ1-2; D uncertain. Germline V gene sequence: CDR1 SQVTM, CDR2 ANQGSEA. The V end lost 5 bases, the J end lost 6 bases, and 16 bases lay between the germline ends. CDR3 length equals 13 residues. CDR3 amino acids: CSVLREVVNGYTF. For the CDR3, the DNA is TGCAGCGTTCTCCGGGAGGTGGTAAATGGCTACACCTTC. The entire variable domain, with the rest obtained from reference TRBV29-1 and TRBJ1-2, is as follows: SAVISQKPSRDICQRGTSLTIQCQVDSQVTMMFWYRQQPGQSLTLIATANQGSEATYESGFVIDKFPISRPNLTFSTLTVSNMSPEDSSIYLCSVLREVVNGYTFGSGTRLTVV.

This sequence joins TRBV27 and TRBJ2-5; 10 positions match TRBD1. There are 17 residues in the CDR3. After removal of 4 bases from V and 0 bases from J, the junction contained 8 bases not matched to a gene. The germline gives CDR1 MNHEY, CDR2 SMNVEV (reference sequence). CDR3 sequence reads: CASSSTGTGEYQETQYF. DNA for the CDR3: TGTGCCAGCAGTTCCACCGGGACAGGGGAGTACCAAGAGACCCAGTACTTC.

This clonotype was detected many times. The chain employs TRBV5-1 and TRBJ1-5; TRBD1 might be the D (5 bases). Germline-derived CDR1 and CDR2 are SGHRS and YFSETQ. V was clipped by 2 bases and J by 0 bases, with 9 bases between them. There are 15 residues in the CDR3. CDR3 protein: CASSLTGGSNQPQHF. CDR3 nucleotides: TGCGCCAGCAGCTTAACAGGCGGTAGCAATCAGCCCCAGCATTTT.

This clonotype was counted at least ten times. The J gene is TRBJ2-1, the V gene TRBV24-1; possibly TRBD1 for D (5 bases). V was clipped by 0 bases and J by 7 bases, with 9 bases between them. Germline V gene lookup returns CDR1 KGHDR and CDR2 SFDVKD. The CDR3 covers 14 residues. CDR3 protein: CATSDLSQGNEQFF. For the CDR3, the DNA is TGTGCCACCAGTGATTTGAGCCAGGGTAATGAGCAGTTCTTC.